This TCR beta chain emerged from a study of response to subunit inactivated influenza vaccine. Unmatched junction bases numbered 16, after V lost 5 bases and J lost 13 bases. The CDR3 covers 16 residues. CDR1 and CDR2 from the germline V gene are SGHTA and FQGNSA. TCRdb processed the RT-PCR reads anew with MiXCR; each CDR3 protein has one entry. The repertoire holds hundreds of thousands of distinct CDR3 sequences, with roughly 12% as singletons. These same records also appear under a second study, on T cells expressing NK-cell markers. That paper notes: UMIs were included in TCR beta cDNA generated by 5'RACE template switching. Cells sorted as CD3+CD56+NKG2C+, CD3+CD56+NKG2C- and CD3+CD56-NKG2C+ T cells supplied the TCR beta repertoires. Of CD8+ T cells, about 1.0-7.5% belonged to dominant NKG2C+ clonotypes in six or seven donors. Where a few donors were concerned, these clonotypes also led the CD3+CD56-NKG2C+ fraction.

The rearrangement links TRBV7-2 to TRBJ1-6; TRBD1 agrees at 8 bases. The sample was PBMCs from blood, taken on the day of vaccination. The sequence was collected from a man aged 45 to 65 who received an inactivated influenza vaccine. This CDR3 is CASSKQGVILYWPLHF. CDR3 nucleotides: TGTGCCAGCAGCAAACAGGGGGTCATTTTGTATTGGCCCCTCCACTTT.